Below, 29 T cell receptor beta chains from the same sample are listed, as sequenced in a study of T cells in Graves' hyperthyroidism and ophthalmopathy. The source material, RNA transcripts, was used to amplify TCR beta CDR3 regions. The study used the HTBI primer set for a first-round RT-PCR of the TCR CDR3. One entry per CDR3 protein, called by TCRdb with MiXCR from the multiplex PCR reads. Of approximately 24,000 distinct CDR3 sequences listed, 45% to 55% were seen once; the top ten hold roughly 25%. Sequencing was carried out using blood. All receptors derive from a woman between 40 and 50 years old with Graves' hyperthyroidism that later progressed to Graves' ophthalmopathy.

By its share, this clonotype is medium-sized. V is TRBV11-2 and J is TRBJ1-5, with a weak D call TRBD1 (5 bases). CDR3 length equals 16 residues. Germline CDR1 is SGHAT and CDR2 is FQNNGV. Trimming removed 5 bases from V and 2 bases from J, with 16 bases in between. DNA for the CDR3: TGTGCCAGCAGCCTAGGGGTCATACTGGGCAATCAGCCCCAGCATTTT. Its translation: CASSLGVILGNQPQHF.

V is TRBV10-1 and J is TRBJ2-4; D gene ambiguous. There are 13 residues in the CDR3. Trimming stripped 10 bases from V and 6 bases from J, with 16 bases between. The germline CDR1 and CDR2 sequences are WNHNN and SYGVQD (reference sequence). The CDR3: CAIPRLKSNIQYF. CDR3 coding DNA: TGCGCCATCCCGAGGCTAAAATCAAACATTCAGTACTTC.

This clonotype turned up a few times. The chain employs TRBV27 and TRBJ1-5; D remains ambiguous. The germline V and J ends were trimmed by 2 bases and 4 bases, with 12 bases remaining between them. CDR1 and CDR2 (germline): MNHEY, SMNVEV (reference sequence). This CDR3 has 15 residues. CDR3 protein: CASSLQASANQPQHF. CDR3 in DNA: TGTGCCAGCAGTTTACAGGCCTCAGCAAATCAGCCCCAGCATTTT.

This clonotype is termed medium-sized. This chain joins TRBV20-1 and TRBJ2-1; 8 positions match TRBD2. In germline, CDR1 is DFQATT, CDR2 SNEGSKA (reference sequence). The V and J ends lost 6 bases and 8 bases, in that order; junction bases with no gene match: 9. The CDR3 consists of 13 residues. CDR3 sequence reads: CSARRREADEQFF. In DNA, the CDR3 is TGCAGTGCCAGGAGGCGGGAGGCGGATGAGCAGTTCTTC.

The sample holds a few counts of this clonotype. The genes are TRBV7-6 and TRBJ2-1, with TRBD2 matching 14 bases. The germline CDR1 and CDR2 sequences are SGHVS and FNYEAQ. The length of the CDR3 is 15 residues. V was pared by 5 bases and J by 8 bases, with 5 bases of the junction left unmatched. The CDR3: CASSPGLAGVDEQFF. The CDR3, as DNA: TGTGCCAGCAGCCCGGGACTAGCGGGAGTAGATGAGCAGTTCTTC. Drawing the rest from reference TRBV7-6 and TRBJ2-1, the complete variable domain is GAGVSQSPRYKVTKRGQDVALRCDPISGHVSLYWYRQALGQGPEFLTYFNYEAQQDKSGLPNDRFSAERPEGSISTLTIQRTEQRDSAMYRCASSPGLAGVDEQFFGPGTRLTVL.

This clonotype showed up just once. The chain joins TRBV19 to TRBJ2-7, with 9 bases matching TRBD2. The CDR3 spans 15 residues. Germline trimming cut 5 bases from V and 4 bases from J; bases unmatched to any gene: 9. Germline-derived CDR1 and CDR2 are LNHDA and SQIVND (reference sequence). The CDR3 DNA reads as TGTGCCAGTAGTGGGTTGACTAGCGGATATTACGAGCAGTACTTC. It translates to CASSGLTSGYYEQYF. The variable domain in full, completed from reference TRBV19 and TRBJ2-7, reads DGGITQSPKYLFRKEGQNVTLSCEQNLNHDAMYWYRQDPGQGLRLIYYSQIVNDFQKGDIAEGYSVSREKKESFPLTVTSAQKNPTAFYLCASSGLTSGYYEQYFGPGTRLTVT.

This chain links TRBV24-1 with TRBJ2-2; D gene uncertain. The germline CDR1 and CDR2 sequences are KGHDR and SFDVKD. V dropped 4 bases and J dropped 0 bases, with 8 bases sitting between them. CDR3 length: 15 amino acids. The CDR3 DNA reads TGTGCCACCAGTGAAATTAGTTCGAACACCGGGGAGCTGTTTTTT. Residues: CATSEISSNTGELFF.

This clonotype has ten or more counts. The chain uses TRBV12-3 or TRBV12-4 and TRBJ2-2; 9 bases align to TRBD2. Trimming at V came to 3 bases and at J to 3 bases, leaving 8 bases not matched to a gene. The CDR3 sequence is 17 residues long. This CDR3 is CASSFRAGGPDTGELFF. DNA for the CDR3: TGTGCCAGCAGTTTTCGTGCGGGAGGGCCGGACACCGGGGAGCTGTTTTTT.

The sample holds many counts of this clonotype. The CDR3 DNA follows: TGTGCCAGCAGTTCCGGGACAGGGGACACCGGGGAGCTGTTTTTT. This translates into CASSSGTGDTGELFF. This rearrangement joins TRBV28 to TRBJ2-2, with 10 bases aligning to TRBD1. The V and J ends lost 4 bases and 3 bases, in that order; junction bases with no gene match: 2. The CDR3 covers 15 residues. CDR1 MDHEN and CDR2 SYDVKM come from the germline V gene.

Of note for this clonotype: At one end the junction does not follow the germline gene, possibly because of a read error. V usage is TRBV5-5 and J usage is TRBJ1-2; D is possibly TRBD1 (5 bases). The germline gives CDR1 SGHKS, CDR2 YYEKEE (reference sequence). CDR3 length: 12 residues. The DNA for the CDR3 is TGTGCCGGCAGCTTAGGAGAGGGGGGCTACACCTTC. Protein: CAGSLGEGGYTF.

The CDR3, as DNA: TGCAGTGCTAGGGGTTCGACGAGGGACAGTTCACCCCTCCACTTT. Protein product: CSARGSTRDSSPLHF. The genes are TRBV20-1 and TRBJ1-6; 7 bases align to TRBD1. Germline CDR1 DFQATT, CDR2 SNEGSKA (reference sequence). The CDR3 is 15 residues long. With 3 bases clipped from V and 9 bases from J, the junction kept 11 bases outside the gene matches.

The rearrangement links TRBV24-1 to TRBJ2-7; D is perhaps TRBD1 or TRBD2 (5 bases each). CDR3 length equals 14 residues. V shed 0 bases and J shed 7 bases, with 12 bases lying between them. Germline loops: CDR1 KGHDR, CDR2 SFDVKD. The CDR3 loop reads CATSDLWGSCEQYF. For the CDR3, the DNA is TGTGCCACCAGTGATTTGTGGGGGTCCTGTGAGCAGTACTTC.

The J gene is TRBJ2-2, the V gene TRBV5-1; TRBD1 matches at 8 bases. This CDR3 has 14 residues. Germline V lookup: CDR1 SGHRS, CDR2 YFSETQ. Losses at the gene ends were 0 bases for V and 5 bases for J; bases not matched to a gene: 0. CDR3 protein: CASSLDRGTGELFF. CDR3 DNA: TGCGCCAGCAGCTTGGACAGGGGGACCGGGGAGCTGTTTTTT.

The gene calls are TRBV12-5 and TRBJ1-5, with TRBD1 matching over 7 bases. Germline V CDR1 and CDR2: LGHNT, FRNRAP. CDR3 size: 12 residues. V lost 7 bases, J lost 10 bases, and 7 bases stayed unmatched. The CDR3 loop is CASARGNSPQHF. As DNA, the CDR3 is TGTGCTAGTGCCAGGGGGAATTCACCCCAGCATTTT.

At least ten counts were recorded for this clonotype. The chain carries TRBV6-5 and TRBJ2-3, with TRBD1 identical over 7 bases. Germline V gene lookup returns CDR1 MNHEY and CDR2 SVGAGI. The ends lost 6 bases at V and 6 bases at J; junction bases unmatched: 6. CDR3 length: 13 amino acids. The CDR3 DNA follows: TGTGCCAGCAGGTCACAGGGGAGTGATACGCAGTATTTT. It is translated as CASRSQGSDTQYF.

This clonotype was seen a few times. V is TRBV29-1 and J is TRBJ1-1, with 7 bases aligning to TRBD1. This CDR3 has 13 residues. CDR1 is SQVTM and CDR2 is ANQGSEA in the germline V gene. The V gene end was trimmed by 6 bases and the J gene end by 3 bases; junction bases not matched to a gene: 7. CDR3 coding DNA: TGCAGCGTCCTTACAGGGGTTTACACTGAAGCTTTCTTT. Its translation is CSVLTGVYTEAFF.

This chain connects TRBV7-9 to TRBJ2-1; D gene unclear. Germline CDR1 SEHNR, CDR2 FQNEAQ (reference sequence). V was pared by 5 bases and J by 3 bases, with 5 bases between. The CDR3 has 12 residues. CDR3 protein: CASSPIYNEQFF. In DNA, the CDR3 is TGTGCCAGCAGCCCCATCTACAATGAGCAGTTCTTC.

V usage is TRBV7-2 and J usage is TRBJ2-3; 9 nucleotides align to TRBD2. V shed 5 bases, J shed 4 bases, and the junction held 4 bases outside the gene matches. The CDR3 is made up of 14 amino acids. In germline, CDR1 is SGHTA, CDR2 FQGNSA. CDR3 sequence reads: CASSPRLAADTQYF. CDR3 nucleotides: TGTGCCAGCAGCCCCCGACTAGCGGCAGATACGCAGTATTTT. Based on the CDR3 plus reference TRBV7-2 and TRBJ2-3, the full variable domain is GAGVSQSPSNKVTEKGKDVELRCDPISGHTALYWYRQSLGQGLEFLIYFQGNSAPDKSGLPSDRFSAERTGGSVSTLTIQRTQQEDSAVYLCASSPRLAADTQYFGPGTRLTVL.

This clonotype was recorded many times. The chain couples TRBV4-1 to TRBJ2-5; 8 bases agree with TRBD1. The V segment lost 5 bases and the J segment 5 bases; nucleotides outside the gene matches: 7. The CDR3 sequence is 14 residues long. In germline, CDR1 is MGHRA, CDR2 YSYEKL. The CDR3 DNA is TGCGCCAGCAGCTGGTCAGGGGGCGCGGAGACCCAGTACTTC. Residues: CASSWSGGAETQYF.

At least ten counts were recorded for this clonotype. The CDR3 here is CASSTQGGGNIQYF. The CDR3 coding sequence is TGTGCCAGCAGCACACAAGGGGGAGGAAACATTCAGTACTTC. This chain links TRBV7-3 with TRBJ2-4; D possibly uses TRBD1 or TRBD2 (6 bases each). Germline V gene data show CDR1 as SGHTA and CDR2 as FQGTGA. V shed 5 bases and J shed 6 bases, with 14 bases lying between them. This CDR3 has 14 amino acids.

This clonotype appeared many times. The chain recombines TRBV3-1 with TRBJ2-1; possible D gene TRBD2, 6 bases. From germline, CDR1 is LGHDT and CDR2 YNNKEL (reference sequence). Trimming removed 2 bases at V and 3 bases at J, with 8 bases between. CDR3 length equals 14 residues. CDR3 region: CASSQMTSYNEQFF. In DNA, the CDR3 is TGTGCCAGCAGCCAAATGACTAGCTACAATGAGCAGTTCTTC.

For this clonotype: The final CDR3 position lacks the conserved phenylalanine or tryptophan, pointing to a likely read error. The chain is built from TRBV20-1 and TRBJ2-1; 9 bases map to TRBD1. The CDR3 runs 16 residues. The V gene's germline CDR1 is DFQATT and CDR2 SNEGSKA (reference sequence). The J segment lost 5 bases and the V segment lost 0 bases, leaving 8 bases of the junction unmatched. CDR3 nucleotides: TGCAGTGCTAGAGACCCGGGACAGGGTATGGACAATGAGCAGTTCCTC. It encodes CSARDPGQGMDNEQFL.

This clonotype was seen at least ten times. CDR3 amino acids: CAAVGEGNQPQHF. DNA for the CDR3: TGTGCCGCGGTCGGGGAAGGCAATCAGCCCCAGCATTTT. This sequence joins TRBV6-1 and TRBJ1-5; no reliable D call. V lost 11 bases and J 2 bases, leaving 13 bases between the germline ends. This CDR3 has 13 residues. Germline V lookup: CDR1 MNHNS, CDR2 SASEGT.

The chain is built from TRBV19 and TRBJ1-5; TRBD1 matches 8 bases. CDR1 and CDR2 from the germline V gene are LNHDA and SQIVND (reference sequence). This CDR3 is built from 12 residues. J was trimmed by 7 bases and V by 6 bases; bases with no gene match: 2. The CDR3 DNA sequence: TGTGCCAGTAGGACAGGGGTCCAGCCCCAGCATTTT. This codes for CASRTGVQPQHF.

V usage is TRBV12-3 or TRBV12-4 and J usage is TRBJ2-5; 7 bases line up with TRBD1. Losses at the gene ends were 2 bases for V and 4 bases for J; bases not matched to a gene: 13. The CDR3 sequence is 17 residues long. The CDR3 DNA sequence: TGTGCCAGCAGTTTAAGGCAGGGGGTATTAGGGCGAGAGACCCAGTACTTC. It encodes CASSLRQGVLGRETQYF.

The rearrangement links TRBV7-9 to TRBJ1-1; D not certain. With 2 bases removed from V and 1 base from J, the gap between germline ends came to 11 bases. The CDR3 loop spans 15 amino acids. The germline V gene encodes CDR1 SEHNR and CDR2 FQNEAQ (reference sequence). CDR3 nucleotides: TGTGCCAGCAGCTTATGGCAGGACCCGAACACTGAAGCTTTCTTT. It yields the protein CASSLWQDPNTEAFF.

The DNA of the CDR3 is TGTGCCAGCAGTGGGGCGGGAGGGTCGGTAGATACGCAGTATTTT. Translating it yields CASSGAGGSVDTQYF. The chain couples TRBV2 to TRBJ2-3; 9 nucleotides line up with TRBD2. The CDR3 contains 15 residues. The ends lost 4 bases at V and 5 bases at J; junction bases unmatched: 7. Per the germline V gene, CDR1 is SNHLY and CDR2 is FYNNEI.

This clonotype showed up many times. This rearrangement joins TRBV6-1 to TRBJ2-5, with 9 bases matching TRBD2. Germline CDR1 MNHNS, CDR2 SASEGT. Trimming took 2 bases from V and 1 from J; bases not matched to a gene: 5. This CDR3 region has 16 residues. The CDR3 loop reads CASSERVTSGQETQYF. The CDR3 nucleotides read TGTGCCAGCAGTGAACGGGTGACTAGCGGCCAAGAGACCCAGTACTTC.

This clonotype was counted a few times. The CDR3 is CATSREAGGPDTQYF. Here the CDR3 DNA reads TGTGCCACCAGCAGAGAAGCGGGAGGGCCAGATACGCAGTATTTT. The rearrangement uses TRBV15 and TRBJ2-3, with TRBD2 matching 10 bases. Germline V gene sequence: CDR1 LNHNV, CDR2 YYDKDF (reference sequence). Trimming took 0 bases from V and 4 from J; bases not matched to a gene: 1. The CDR3 runs 15 residues.